This passage covers 20 T cell receptor beta chains from one sample sequenced in a study of control samples from healthy donors and cancer patients. The assay was immunoSEQ multiplex PCR, and TCRdb's table has in-frame clones only and misses some. This sample carries approximately 53,000 clones, approximately 90% of them seen once, and the ten largest clones take about 0.91%. The specimen was PBMCs. The receptors stem from a man aged 30-40 years with colorectal cancer.

This clone came up once. The rearrangement joins TRBV15 to TRBJ1-2, with 11 bases aligning to TRBD1. V shed 3 bases and J 8 bases; nucleotides not matched to a gene: 5. This CDR3 spans 14 amino acids. The germline CDR1 and CDR2 sequences are LNHNV and YYDKDF (reference sequence). The DNA of the CDR3 is TGTGCCACCAGCAGTCCGGACAGGGGGCGCGGCTACACCTTC. Translated, it gives CATSSPDRGRGYTF.

The rearrangement joins TRBV7-8 to TRBJ1-1; D is unclear. Germline V gene data show CDR1 as SGHVS and CDR2 as FQNEAQ. Trimming removed 0 bases from V and 1 base from J, with 6 bases in between. The CDR3 is 14 residues long. CDR3 coding DNA: TGTGCCAGCAGCTTAGCGAACAGGAACACTGAAGCTTTCTTT. Its translation: CASSLANRNTEAFF.

The chain recombines TRBV27 with TRBJ1-1, with D possibly TRBD1 on 5 matching bases. Trimming shortened V by 5 bases and J by 5 bases, and 9 bases separated the two germline ends. The CDR3 is 12 amino acids. Germline CDR1 is MNHEY and CDR2 is SMNVEV (reference sequence). The chain's CDR3 is CASSRGSTEAFF. In nucleotides, the CDR3 is TGTGCCAGCAGTCGGGGGTCGACTGAAGCTTTCTTT.

This chain uses TRBV19 with TRBJ1-5, with D maybe TRBD1 (5 bases). The CDR3 contains 15 residues. Germline V lookup: CDR1 LNHDA, CDR2 SQIVND (reference sequence). Trimming shortened V by 5 bases and J by 0 bases, and 11 bases separated the two germline ends. Here the CDR3 reads CASSLRQNSNQPQHF. In DNA, the CDR3 is TGTGCCAGTAGTCTACGACAGAATAGCAATCAGCCCCAGCATTTT.

This chain joins TRBV18 and TRBJ2-3; D is undetermined. In germline, CDR1 is KGHSH, CDR2 LQKENI. V lost 5 bases, J lost 4 bases, and 7 bases lay in between. The CDR3 is 12 amino acids. CDR3 protein: CASSTTADTQYF. The CDR3 DNA follows: TGTGCCAGCTCAACGACTGCAGATACGCAGTATTTT.

The chain carries TRBV5-8 and TRBJ2-2; D is uncertain. V dropped 0 bases and J dropped 1 base, with 4 bases sitting between them. Germline lookup yields CDR1 SGHTS and CDR2 YDEGEE. CDR3 length equals 14 residues. The CDR3 here is CASSLGRNTGELFF. The CDR3 coding sequence is TGTGCCAGCAGCTTGGGGAGGAACACCGGGGAGCTGTTTTTT.

This clone is a singleton in its sample. The rearrangement uses TRBV5-1 and TRBJ2-1; 13 bases match TRBD2. With V trimmed by 2 bases and J by 0 bases, 11 bases remained unmatched. This CDR3 region has 20 residues. Per the germline V gene, CDR1 is SGHRS and CDR2 is YFSETQ. The CDR3 sequence: CASSFLGLAGAESSYNEQFF. CDR3 nucleotide sequence: TGCGCCAGCAGCTTCCTCGGACTAGCGGGGGCAGAGAGCTCCTACAATGAGCAGTTCTTC.

This rearrangement joins TRBV6-2 or TRBV6-3 to TRBJ2-5; perhaps TRBD1 as D (6 bases). Looked up from germline, CDR1 is MNHEY and CDR2 is SVGEGT. The V end lost 6 bases, the J end lost 0 bases, and 23 bases lay between the germline ends. The CDR3 runs to 18 residues. The chain's CDR3 is CASSQGSLPSTYQETQYF. CDR3 sequence (DNA): TGTGCCAGCAGCCAGGGGTCTCTCCCTAGCACGTACCAAGAGACCCAGTACTTC.

V gene TRBV7-2 combines with J gene TRBJ1-1; D remains ambiguous. This CDR3 region has 13 residues. The V end lost 6 bases, the J end lost 3 bases, and 11 bases lay between the germline ends. Germline V CDR1 and CDR2: SGHTA, FQGNSA. The CDR3 loop reads CASSGQLHTEAFF. The CDR3 nucleotides are TGTGCCAGCAGTGGGCAACTCCACACTGAAGCTTTCTTT.

This chain uses TRBV10-3 with TRBJ2-6; weak D call: TRBD1 (5 bases). The CDR3 has 17 amino acids. Germline V gene sequence: CDR1 ENHRY, CDR2 SYGVKD. V lost 2 bases to trimming and J lost 1 base, with 12 bases between them. The CDR3 region is CAISERGITSGANVLTF. As DNA, the CDR3 is TGTGCCATCAGTGAGAGGGGTATTACATCTGGGGCCAACGTCCTGACTTTC.

This clone appeared once. The chain uses TRBV15 and TRBJ1-2; the D is unclear. V lost 3 bases and J lost 13, with 18 bases in between. This CDR3 has 13 residues. Germline lookup yields CDR1 LNHNV and CDR2 YYDKDF (reference sequence). The CDR3 protein is CATSRTSTLRITF. In DNA form, the CDR3 reads TGTGCCACCAGCAGGACTTCGACCCTCAGAATCACCTTC.

This clone was seen only a few times. The chain joins TRBV2 to TRBJ1-6; D is undetermined. The length of the CDR3 is 15 residues. Germline V lookup: CDR1 SNHLY, CDR2 FYNNEI. The germline V and J ends were trimmed by 5 bases and 7 bases, with 15 bases remaining between them. CDR3 nucleotide sequence: TGTGCCAGCAGTCTGAGGGTATCGGGAAATTCACCCCTCCACTTT. This translates into CASSLRVSGNSPLHF.

The chain links TRBV7-2 to TRBJ2-1; a possible D gene is TRBD1 (6 bases). CDR3 size: 12 residues. Germline V gives CDR1 SGHTA, CDR2 FQGNSA. The V gene lost 6 bases and the J gene lost 12 bases, with 15 bases spanning the gap. The DNA for the CDR3 is TGTGCCAGCAGTGAACAGGGCTATGGGCAGTTCTTC. Its protein is CASSEQGYGQFF.

The chain carries TRBV5-1 and TRBJ1-5; 7 nucleotides match TRBD1. This CDR3 comprises 14 residues. V shed 0 bases, J shed 7 bases, and the junction held 4 bases outside the gene matches. Germline V CDR1 and CDR2: SGHRS, YFSETQ. This CDR3 is CASSLAGGHQPQHF. The CDR3 region has the DNA TGCGCCAGCAGCTTGGCAGGGGGGCACCAGCCCCAGCATTTT. The full variable domain, its missing parts supplied by reference TRBV5-1 and TRBJ1-5, is KAGVTQTPRYLIKTRGQQVTLSCSPISGHRSVSWYQQTPGQGLQFLFEYFSETQRNKGNFPGRFSGRQFSNSRSEMNVSTLELGDSALYLCASSLAGGHQPQHFGDGTRLSIL.

This rearrangement joins TRBV24-1 to TRBJ2-1, with D possibly TRBD1 on 6 matching bases. V lost 10 bases to trimming and J lost 6 bases, with 12 bases between them. Germline values: CDR1 KGHDR, CDR2 SFDVKD. The length of the CDR3 is 12 residues. The CDR3 loop is CATAGTPNEQFF. The CDR3 DNA follows: TGTGCCACAGCCGGGACACCCAATGAGCAGTTCTTC.

This clone has just a few counts. The chain is built from TRBV5-1 and TRBJ1-3; 9 bases agree with TRBD1. Germline V gives CDR1 SGHRS, CDR2 YFSETQ. This CDR3 has 15 residues. The trim removed 1 base at V and 2 bases at J, leaving 1 base unmatched. The DNA of the CDR3 is TGCGCCAGCAGCTTGAGGACAGGGGCTGGAAACACCATATATTTT. Encoded protein: CASSLRTGAGNTIYF. The complete variable domain, with remaining parts taken from reference TRBV5-1 and TRBJ1-3, reads KAGVTQTPRYLIKTRGQQVTLSCSPISGHRSVSWYQQTPGQGLQFLFEYFSETQRNKGNFPGRFSGRQFSNSRSEMNVSTLELGDSALYLCASSLRTGAGNTIYFGEGSWLTVV.

The gene calls are TRBV11-2 and TRBJ2-7, with D possibly being TRBD1 or TRBD2 (6 bases each). Per the germline V gene, CDR1 is SGHAT and CDR2 is FQNNGV. Between the trimmed V and J ends, which lost 1 base and 3 bases, there was a span of 22 bases. This CDR3 comprises 18 residues. The CDR3 DNA reads TGTGCCAGCAGCTTAGTTAGTGGCAGGGGAGGTTTCCACTACGAGCAGTACTTC. Translated, it gives CASSLVSGRGGFHYEQYF.

This clone was counted between two and nine times. V and J are TRBV5-4 and TRBJ1-1, with 12 bases identical to TRBD1. Germline loops: CDR1 SGHNT, CDR2 YYREEE (reference sequence). Trimming removed 3 bases from V and 2 bases from J; junction bases left unmatched: 5. The CDR3 extends over 16 amino acids. DNA of the CDR3: TGTGCCAGCAGCTCGGGACAGGGGGCTCGAAACACTGAAGCTTTCTTT. Protein sequence: CASSSGQGARNTEAFF. The full variable domain, its missing parts supplied by reference TRBV5-4 and TRBJ1-1, is ETGVTQSPTHLIKTRGQQVTLRCSSQSGHNTVSWYQQALGQGPQFIFQYYREEENGRGNFPPRFSGLQFPNYSSELNVNALELDDSALYLCASSSGQGARNTEAFFGQGTRLTVV.

This chain's CDR3 is CASSLGGTQYNEQFF. CDR3 nucleotide sequence: TGTGCCAGCAGCTTGGGTGGGACGCAATACAATGAGCAGTTCTTC. The chain recombines TRBV5-4 with TRBJ2-1, with D perhaps given as TRBD1 or TRBD2 (5 bases each). Germline V CDR1 and CDR2: SGHNT, YYREEE (reference sequence). V was clipped by 0 bases and J by 4 bases, with 11 bases between them. This CDR3 is built from 15 residues. The full variable domain, with the rest looked up from reference TRBV5-4 and TRBJ2-1, is ETGVTQSPTHLIKTRGQQVTLRCSSQSGHNTVSWYQQALGQGPQFIFQYYREEENGRGNFPPRFSGLQFPNYSSELNVNALELDDSALYLCASSLGGTQYNEQFFGPGTRLTVL.

The V and J genes are TRBV9 and TRBJ1-1; tentatively, D is TRBD1 (6 bases). The CDR3 has 15 residues. V was cut by 1 base and J by 4 bases, with 14 bases left in between. Germline values: CDR1 SGDLS, CDR2 YYNGEE. The CDR3 sequence: CASSVSGEGGTEAFF. The CDR3 nucleotides read TGTGCCAGCAGCGTATCCGGGGAGGGGGGCACTGAAGCTTTCTTT.